This TCR beta chain appears in the sequencing data of a study of chemoradiotherapy in HPV16-positive cancers. At the level of the study: Candidate HPV-specific clones and shared TCR motifs came from a couple of HPV16-positive patients.

As for this clone: Antigen: not known.

Broader study findings: HPV-responsive T-cell expansion during chemoradiotherapy was linked to improved recurrence-free survival in HPV16-positive patients.

Deletions cut 5 bases from V and 4 bases from J, with 15 bases between. The CDR3 has 14 amino acids. Germline V gives CDR1 MNHEY, CDR2 SVGAGI. The table came from immunoSEQ multiplex PCR; TCRdb's copy has only in-frame clones and leaves some out. The table lists 1,500 to 2,000 clones, approximately 88% of them singletons. Sequences were derived from tumor tissue, sampled from a patient who underwent chemoradiotherapy. This sequence joins TRBV6-5 and TRBJ2-7; possible D gene TRBD2, 7 bases. The clonotype comes from a human donor with HPV-associated anogenital cancer. CDR3 in amino acids: CASSPRGGGYEQYF. The DNA of the CDR3 is TGTGCCAGCAGTCCAAGAGGGGGGGGATACGAGCAGTACTTC.